A single sample is the source of the 17 T cell receptor beta chains below, sequenced in a study of blood T cell repertoires in COVID-19 (dated by TCRdb to 2018 to 2021). Libraries were constructed by the immunoSEQ multiplex PCR assay. The table comes from immuneACCESS by way of TCRdb, which keeps in-frame sequences with V and J called. Part of the clones is missing from these tables; in studies checked, under half for an unresolved V gene and the rest for unknown reasons. For this sample the table gives 210,000 or so clones, of which 75% to 85% were detected only once. The ten top clones hold around 1.3% of the sample. The source material was peripheral blood. These receptors came from a woman in her twenties or thirties with COVID-19, enrolled during active disease.

V gene TRBV19 combines with J gene TRBJ1-2; D perhaps matches TRBD1 (6 bases). The V and J ends lost 3 bases and 3 bases respectively, with 11 bases between them. The CDR3 has 14 amino acids. Germline CDR1 and CDR2: LNHDA and SQIVND (reference sequence). CDR3 DNA sequence: TGTGCCAGTAGTATCTACCGACAGGACTATGGCTACACCTTC. Protein product: CASSIYRQDYGYTF.

There are a few counts of this clone. The chain links TRBV7-6 to TRBJ1-4, with D unclear. V was cut by 5 bases and J by 6 bases, with 16 bases left in between. Looked up from germline, CDR1 is SGHVS and CDR2 is FNYEAQ. There are 15 residues in the CDR3. CDR3 amino acids: CASSPRGGLDEKLFF. CDR3 coding DNA: TGTGCCAGCAGCCCCCGCGGTGGATTGGATGAAAAACTGTTTTTT.

The rearrangement joins TRBV25-1 to TRBJ1-2, with D possibly TRBD1 on 5 matching bases. V was cut by 5 bases and J by 2 bases, with 15 bases left in between. Germline values: CDR1 MGHDK, CDR2 SYGVNS. The CDR3 is 15 residues long. The CDR3 sequence is CASSRAGMGNYGYTF. CDR3 nucleotides: TGTGCCAGCAGTAGGGCAGGGATGGGCAACTATGGCTACACCTTC.

The sample holds a few counts of this clone. J is TRBJ2-1 and V is TRBV5-3, with D perhaps TRBD2 (5 bases). TRBV5-3 is given ORF status, its function remaining uncertain. Trimming shortened V by 9 bases and J by 0 bases, and 10 bases separated the two germline ends. The length of the CDR3 is 13 residues. The CDR3 spells CANKRSSYNEQFF. The CDR3 DNA reads as TGTGCCAATAAGCGGAGCTCCTACAATGAGCAGTTCTTC.

The chain couples TRBV5-1 to TRBJ2-1; D possibly corresponds to TRBD2 (5 bases). The germline V gene encodes CDR1 SGHRS and CDR2 YFSETQ. There are 16 residues in the CDR3. Trimming shortened V by 4 bases and J by 0 bases, and 14 bases separated the two germline ends. CDR3 coding DNA: TGCGCCAGCAGCCGAGTACTAGATAGCTCCTACAATGAGCAGTTCTTC. It codes for CASSRVLDSSYNEQFF.

In this sample, this clone turned up many times. This chain connects TRBV12-3 or TRBV12-4 to TRBJ2-2; D might be TRBD1 (5 bases). This CDR3 region has 13 residues. Trimming left V 6 bases short and J 3 bases short, with 8 bases between. CDR3 coding DNA: TGTGCCAGCAGCGTGACAGACACCGGGGAGCTGTTTTTT. As protein: CASSVTDTGELFF.

The chain uses TRBV7-9 and TRBJ1-5; D is uncertain. The CDR3 runs to 14 residues. The V end was cut by 1 base, the J end by 6 bases, with 10 bases between. Germline V gene lookup returns CDR1 SEHNR and CDR2 FQNEAQ (reference sequence). The CDR3 sequence is CASSLGPIAQPQHF. The CDR3 DNA follows: TGTGCCAGCAGCTTAGGGCCGATTGCTCAGCCCCAGCATTTT.

This chain connects TRBV25-1 to TRBJ2-3; possibly TRBD2 for D (6 bases). The V gene lost 4 bases and the J gene lost 2 bases, with 10 bases spanning the gap. The length of the CDR3 is 14 residues. Germline V CDR1 and CDR2: MGHDK, SYGVNS. The CDR3 DNA sequence: TGTGCCAGCAGTGTAAGCGGGTCCACAGATACGCAGTATTTT. It is translated as CASSVSGSTDTQYF.

The chain carries TRBV7-2 and TRBJ2-7; 10 nucleotides line up with TRBD2. Germline V gene lookup returns CDR1 SGHTA and CDR2 FQGNSA. Germline trimming cut 5 bases from V and 4 bases from J; bases unmatched to any gene: 5. The CDR3 consists of 14 residues. CDR3 nucleotide sequence: TGTGCCAGCAGCCGCCTAGCGGGAGCTTACGAGCAGTACTTC. It translates to CASSRLAGAYEQYF.

The rearrangement joins TRBV11-3 to TRBJ1-3; no clear D gene. Trimming shortened V by 4 bases and J by 4 bases, and 8 bases separated the two germline ends. The CDR3 has 13 residues. Germline V lookup: CDR1 SGHNT, CDR2 YENEEA. The CDR3 protein is CASSSRGGNTIYF. The CDR3 DNA is TGTGCCAGCAGCTCTCGCGGAGGAAACACCATATATTTT.

J is TRBJ2-3 and V is TRBV27, with 15 bases aligning to TRBD2. Germline trimming cut 2 bases from V and 1 base from J; bases unmatched to any gene: 4. The germline CDR1 and CDR2 sequences are MNHEY and SMNVEV (reference sequence). This CDR3 has 18 amino acids. CDR3 loop: CASSLVGLAGGRTDTQYF. CDR3 sequence (DNA): TGTGCCAGCAGTTTAGTGGGACTAGCGGGAGGCCGCACAGATACGCAGTATTTT.

V and J are TRBV19 and TRBJ2-1; 10 bases align to TRBD2. CDR1 LNHDA and CDR2 SQIVND come from the germline V gene (reference sequence). CDR3 length equals 16 residues. V lost 6 bases to trimming and J lost 5 bases; unmatched junction nucleotides: 10. CDR3 in DNA: TGTGCCAGTAGCTACCCCGGACTAGCGGCGAACAATGAGCAGTTCTTC. Its translation: CASSYPGLAANNEQFF.

The chain is built from TRBV20-1 and TRBJ2-7; 9 bases line up with TRBD1. CDR1 DFQATT and CDR2 SNEGSKA come from the germline V gene (reference sequence). CDR3 size: 12 residues. The ends lost 3 bases at V and 4 bases at J; junction bases unmatched: 1. Written as DNA, the CDR3 is TGCAGTGCTAGTGGGACAGGGTACGAGCAGTACTTC. Its translation is CSASGTGYEQYF.

This rearrangement joins TRBV7-9 to TRBJ2-3; D perhaps matches TRBD2 (5 bases). The CDR3 consists of 15 residues. Trimming pared 2 bases from V and 6 bases from J, leaving 15 bases between. Germline CDR1 reads SEHNR; CDR2 reads FQNEAQ (reference sequence). CDR3 nucleotide sequence: TGTGCCAGCAGCTTAAGGAGCGGCCATCTGGATACGCAGTATTTT. Translating gives CASSLRSGHLDTQYF.

The chain employs TRBV11-2 and TRBJ2-5; D is perhaps TRBD1 (6 bases). The ends were cut back, 5 bases at V and 1 base at J, with 20 bases in the middle. Per the germline V gene, CDR1 is SGHAT and CDR2 is FQNNGV. This CDR3 comprises 17 residues. This CDR3 reads CASSPLGKGDPQETQYF. The CDR3 nucleotides are TGTGCCAGCAGCCCCCTAGGAAAGGGGGACCCCCAAGAGACCCAGTACTTC.

The V and J genes are TRBV19 and TRBJ2-5, with 12 bases that match TRBD2. The CDR3 covers 16 residues. Looked up from germline, CDR1 is LNHDA and CDR2 is SQIVND (reference sequence). V lost 5 bases, J lost 5 bases, and 9 bases stayed unmatched. CDR3 nucleotide sequence: TGTGCCAGTAGTCTCCTAGCGGGGGGGCCAGTGGAGACCCAGTACTTC. As protein: CASSLLAGGPVETQYF.

V gene TRBV27 combines with J gene TRBJ2-3; 8 nucleotides line up with TRBD2. There are 19 residues in the CDR3. Trimming at V came to 3 bases and at J to 3 bases, leaving 17 bases not matched to a gene. The germline CDR1 and CDR2 sequences are MNHEY and SMNVEV (reference sequence). The CDR3 loop reads CASSFRPPLSGSGTDTQYF. CDR3 coding DNA: TGTGCCAGCAGTTTCCGTCCGCCGCTGAGCGGGAGTGGGACAGATACGCAGTATTTT.